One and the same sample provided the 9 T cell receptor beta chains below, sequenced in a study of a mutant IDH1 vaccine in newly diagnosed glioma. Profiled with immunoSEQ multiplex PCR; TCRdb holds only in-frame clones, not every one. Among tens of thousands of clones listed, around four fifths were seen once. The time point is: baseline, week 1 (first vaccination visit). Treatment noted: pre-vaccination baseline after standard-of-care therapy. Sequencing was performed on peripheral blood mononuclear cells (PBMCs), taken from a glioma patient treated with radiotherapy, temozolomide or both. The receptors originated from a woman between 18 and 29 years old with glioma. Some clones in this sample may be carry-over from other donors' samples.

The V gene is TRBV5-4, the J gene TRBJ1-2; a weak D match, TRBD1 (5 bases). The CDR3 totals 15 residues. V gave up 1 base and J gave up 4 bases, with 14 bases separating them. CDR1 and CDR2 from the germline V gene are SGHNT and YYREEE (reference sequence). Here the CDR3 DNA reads TGTGCCAGCAGCTTGACGGGACGGACTAGCTATGGCTACACCTTC. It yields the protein CASSLTGRTSYGYTF.

CDR3 amino acids: CATGGQSSTEAFF. The CDR3, as DNA: TGTGCCACCGGAGGACAGTCGAGCACTGAAGCTTTCTTT. J is TRBJ1-1 and V is TRBV7-6; a possible D gene is TRBD1 (6 bases). Germline lookup yields CDR1 SGHVS and CDR2 FNYEAQ. This CDR3 comprises 13 residues. V was cut by 10 bases and J by 4 bases, with 16 bases left in between.

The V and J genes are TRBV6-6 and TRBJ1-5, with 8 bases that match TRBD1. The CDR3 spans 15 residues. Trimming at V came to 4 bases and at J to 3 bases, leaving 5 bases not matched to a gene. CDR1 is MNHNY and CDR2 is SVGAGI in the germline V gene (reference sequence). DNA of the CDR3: TGTGCCAGCAGTTTGTACAGGGGGGACAATCAGCCCCAGCATTTT. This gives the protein CASSLYRGDNQPQHF.

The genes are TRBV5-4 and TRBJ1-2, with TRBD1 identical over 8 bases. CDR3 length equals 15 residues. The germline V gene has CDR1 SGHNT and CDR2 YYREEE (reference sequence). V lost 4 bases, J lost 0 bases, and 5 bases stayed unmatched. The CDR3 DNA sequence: TGTGCCAGCAGCGCAGGGACAGGAACTAACTATGGCTACACCTTC. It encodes CASSAGTGTNYGYTF.

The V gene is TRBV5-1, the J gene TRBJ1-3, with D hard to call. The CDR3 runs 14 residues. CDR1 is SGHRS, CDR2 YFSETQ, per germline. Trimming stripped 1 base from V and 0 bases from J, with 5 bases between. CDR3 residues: CASSLMDSGNTIYF. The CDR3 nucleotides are TGCGCCAGCAGCTTGATGGACTCTGGAAACACCATATATTTT.

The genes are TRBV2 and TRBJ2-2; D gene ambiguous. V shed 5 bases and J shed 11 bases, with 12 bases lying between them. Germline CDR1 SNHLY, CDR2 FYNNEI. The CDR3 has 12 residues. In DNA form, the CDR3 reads TGTGCCAGCAGTCCTGACTCGCCTGAGCTGTTTTTT. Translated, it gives CASSPDSPELFF. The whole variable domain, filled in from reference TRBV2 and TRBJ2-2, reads EPEVTQTPSHQVTQMGQEVILRCVPISNHLYFYWYRQILGQKVEFLVSFYNNEISEKSEIFDDQFSVERPDGSNFTLKIRSTKLEDSAMYFCASSPDSPELFFGEGSRLTVL.

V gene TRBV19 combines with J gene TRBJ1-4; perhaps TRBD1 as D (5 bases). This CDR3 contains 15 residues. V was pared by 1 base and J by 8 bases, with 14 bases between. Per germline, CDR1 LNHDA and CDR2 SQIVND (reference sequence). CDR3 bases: TGTGCCAGTAGTATAGGCCGACGGGGGGAGGAAAAACTGTTTTTT. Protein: CASSIGRRGEEKLFF.

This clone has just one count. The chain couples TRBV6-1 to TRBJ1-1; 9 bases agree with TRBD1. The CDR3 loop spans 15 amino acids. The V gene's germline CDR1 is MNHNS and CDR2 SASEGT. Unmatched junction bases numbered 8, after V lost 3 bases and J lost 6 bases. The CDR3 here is CASSDRQGGSSEAFF. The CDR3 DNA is TGTGCCAGCAGTGACAGACAGGGGGGATCCTCTGAAGCTTTCTTT.

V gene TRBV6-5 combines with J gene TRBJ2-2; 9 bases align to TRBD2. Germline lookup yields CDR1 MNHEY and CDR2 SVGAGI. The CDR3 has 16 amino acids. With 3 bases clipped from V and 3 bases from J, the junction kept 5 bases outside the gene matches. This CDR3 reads CASSYPGLAHTGELFF. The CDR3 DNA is TGTGCCAGCAGTTATCCGGGACTAGCTCACACCGGGGAGCTGTTTTTT.